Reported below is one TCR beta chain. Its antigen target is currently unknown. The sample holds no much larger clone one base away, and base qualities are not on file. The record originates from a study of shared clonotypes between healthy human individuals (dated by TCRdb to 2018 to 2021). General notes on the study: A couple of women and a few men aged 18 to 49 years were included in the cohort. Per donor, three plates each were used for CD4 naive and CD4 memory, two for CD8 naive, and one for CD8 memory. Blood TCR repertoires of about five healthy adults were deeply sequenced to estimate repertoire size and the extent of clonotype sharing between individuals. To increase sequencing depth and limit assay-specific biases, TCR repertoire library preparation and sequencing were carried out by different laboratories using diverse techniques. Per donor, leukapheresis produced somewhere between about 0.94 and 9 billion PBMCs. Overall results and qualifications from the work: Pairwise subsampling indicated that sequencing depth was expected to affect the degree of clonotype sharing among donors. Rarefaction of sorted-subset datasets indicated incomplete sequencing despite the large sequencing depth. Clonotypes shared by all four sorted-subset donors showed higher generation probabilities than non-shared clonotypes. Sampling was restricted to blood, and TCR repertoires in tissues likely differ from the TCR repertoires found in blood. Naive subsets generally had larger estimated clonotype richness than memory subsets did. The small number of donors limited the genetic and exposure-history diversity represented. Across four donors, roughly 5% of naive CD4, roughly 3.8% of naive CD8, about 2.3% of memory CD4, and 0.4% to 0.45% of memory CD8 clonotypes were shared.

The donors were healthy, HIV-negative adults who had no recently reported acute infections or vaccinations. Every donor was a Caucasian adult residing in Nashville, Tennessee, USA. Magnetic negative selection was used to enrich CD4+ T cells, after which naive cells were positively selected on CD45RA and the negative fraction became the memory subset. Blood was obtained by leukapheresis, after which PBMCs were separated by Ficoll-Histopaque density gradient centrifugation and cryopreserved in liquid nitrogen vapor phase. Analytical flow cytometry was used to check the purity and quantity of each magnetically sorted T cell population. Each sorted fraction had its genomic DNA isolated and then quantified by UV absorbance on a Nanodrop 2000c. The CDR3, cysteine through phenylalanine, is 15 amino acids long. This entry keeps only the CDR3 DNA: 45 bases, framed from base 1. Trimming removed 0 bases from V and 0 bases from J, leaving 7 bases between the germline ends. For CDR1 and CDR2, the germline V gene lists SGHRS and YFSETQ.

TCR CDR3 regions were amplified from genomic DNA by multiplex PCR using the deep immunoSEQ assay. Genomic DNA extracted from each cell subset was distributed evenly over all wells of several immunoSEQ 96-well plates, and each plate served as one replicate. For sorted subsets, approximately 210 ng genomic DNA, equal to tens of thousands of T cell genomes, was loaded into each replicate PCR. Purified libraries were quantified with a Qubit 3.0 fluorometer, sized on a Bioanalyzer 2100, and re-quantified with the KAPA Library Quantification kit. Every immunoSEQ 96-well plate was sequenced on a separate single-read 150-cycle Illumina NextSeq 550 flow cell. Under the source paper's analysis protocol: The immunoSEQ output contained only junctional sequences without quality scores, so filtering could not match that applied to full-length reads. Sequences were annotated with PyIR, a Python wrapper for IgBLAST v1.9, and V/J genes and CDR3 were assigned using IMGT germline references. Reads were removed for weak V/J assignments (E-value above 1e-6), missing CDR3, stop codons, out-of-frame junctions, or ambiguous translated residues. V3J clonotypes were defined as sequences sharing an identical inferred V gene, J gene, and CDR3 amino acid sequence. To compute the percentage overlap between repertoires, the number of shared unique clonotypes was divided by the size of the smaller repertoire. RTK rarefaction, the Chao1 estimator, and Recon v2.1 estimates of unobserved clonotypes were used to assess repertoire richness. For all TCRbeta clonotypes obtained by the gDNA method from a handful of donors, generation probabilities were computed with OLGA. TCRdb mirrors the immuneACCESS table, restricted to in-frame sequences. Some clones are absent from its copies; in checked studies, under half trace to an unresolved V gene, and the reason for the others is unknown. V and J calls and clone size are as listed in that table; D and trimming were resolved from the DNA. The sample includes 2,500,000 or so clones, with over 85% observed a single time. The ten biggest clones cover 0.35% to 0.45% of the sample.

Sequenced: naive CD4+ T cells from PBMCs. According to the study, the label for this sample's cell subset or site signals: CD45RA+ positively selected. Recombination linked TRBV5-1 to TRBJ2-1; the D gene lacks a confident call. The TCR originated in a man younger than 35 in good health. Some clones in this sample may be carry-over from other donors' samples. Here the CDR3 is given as CASSLDPRSYNEQFF. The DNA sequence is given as TGCGCCAGCAGCTTGGATCCACGCTCCTACAATGAGCAGTTCTTC.